This T cell receptor beta chain emerged from a study of OX40 agonist ivuxolimab in advanced cancers. Whole-study context: Under the entry rules, prior anti-PD-1, anti-PD-L1 or anti-CTLA-4 therapy was allowed, and 40% had some. Study-wide points: Among some nonresponders, normalized T-cell clonal expansion was also low.

The germline CDR1 and CDR2 sequences are GTSNPN and SVGIG (reference sequence). The V end was cut by 3 bases, the J end by 5 bases, with 10 bases between. The CDR3 is 12 residues long. The repertoire was sequenced with immunoSEQ multiplex PCR; TCRdb's copy has only in-frame clones and lacks some. The repertoire includes tens of thousands of clones, around 89% of them detected once, and roughly 12% sits in the top ten. As regards this clone: Its cognate antigen is unknown.

The chain couples TRBV30 to TRBJ1-1; the D is unclear. The sequencing here drew on CD4+ or CD8+ T cells sorted from blood, taken in a trial of the OX40 agonist ivuxolimab. The receptor was isolated from an adult with an advanced solid tumor such as melanoma, head and neck, liver or kidney cancer. CDR3 nucleotide sequence: TGTGCCTGGAGGCCCGACGGGACTGAAGCTTTCTTT. This translates into CAWRPDGTEAFF.